These 2 T cell receptor beta chains share one sample of origin, sequenced in a study of T cell responses to AZD1222 COVID-19 vaccine. Clones were read by immunoSEQ multiplex PCR, and TCRdb kept only the in-frame ones, dropping some. The data hold approximately 140,000 clones, with about 90% observed a single time. The sample consisted of peripheral blood, taken 28 days after the second AZD1222 dose. These receptors were collected from an adult who received the AZD1222 COVID-19 vaccine.

The CDR3 region is CASGLVHLGLAGGLVSSYNEQFF. The CDR3 nucleotides read TGTGCTAGTGGTTTGGTACATCTGGGACTAGCGGGAGGACTAGTGAGCTCCTACAATGAGCAGTTCTTC. The chain combines TRBV12-5 with TRBJ2-1; 15 nucleotides match TRBD2. Per the germline V gene, CDR1 is LGHNT and CDR2 is FRNRAP. V trimming: 0 bases; J trimming: 0 bases; junction bases outside the gene matches: 15. CDR3 length: 23 residues.

The chain is built from TRBV6-5 and TRBJ2-2; D is unresolved. Trimming took off 7 bases at V and 2 bases at J, with 11 bases between the two ends. Germline V gene sequence: CDR1 MNHEY, CDR2 SVGAGI. The CDR3 covers 14 residues. The CDR3 reads CASIQGINTGELFF. The CDR3 DNA is TGTGCCAGCATACAAGGGATTAACACCGGGGAGCTGTTTTTT.